The clone carrying this T cell receptor (beta chain) was counted a few times. The antigen is undetermined. CDR1 and CDR2 from the germline V gene are MNHEY and SMNVEV (reference sequence). CDR3 length: 14 residues. Each cell subset's genomic DNA was divided evenly among several immunoSEQ plates. DNA input for the unsorted PBMC replicate PCRs was around 0.3 ug, tens of thousands of T cell genomes. Unsorted PBMC DNA was sequenced on ten immunoSEQ deep assay plates. Profiled with immunoSEQ multiplex PCR; TCRdb holds only in-frame clones, not every one. The data contain hundreds of thousands of clones, around 77% of them singletons. This entry belongs to a study of shared clonotypes between healthy human individuals. Whole-study results and caveats: Sampling used blood alone; tissue repertoires probably differ.

The source of this sequence is a woman in her forties in good health. Some clones in this sample may be carry-over from other donors' samples. V usage is TRBV27 and J usage is TRBJ2-5; TRBD2 matches 8 bases. With the DNA end fitting TRBJ2-7 better, the J assignment may be wrong. The sequenced sample consisted of PBMCs. In DNA form, the CDR3 reads TGTGCCAGCAGAGCGACTAGCGAGTACTACGAGCAGTACTTC. Protein product: CASRATSEYYEQYF.